This T cell receptor (beta chain) was sequenced for a study of Graves' ophthalmopathy and Graves' hyperthyroidism. Study information: There was a collection of peripheral blood at initial diagnosis, before any treatment.

Overall study findings and caveats: A 13-signature model separated ophthalmopathy from stable hyperthyroidism, almost 90% sensitivity, around 81% specificity.

Researchers turned away patients with other autoimmune diseases, uncontrolled infections, pregnancy or lactation. PBMCs were density-gradient isolated from roughly 10 ml fresh blood. Note on this clonotype: As yet, its antigen is unknown.

CDR3 regions of TCR beta were amplified from RNA transcripts. An opening RT-PCR round employed HTBI primers and preceded a second-round multiplex PCR. TCRdb ran MiXCR on the multiplex PCR reads and lists one entry per CDR3 protein. This table has some 400,000 distinct CDR3 sequences, around 19% appearing once. The CDR3 contains 17 residues. Unmatched junction bases numbered 7, after V lost 2 bases and J lost 2 bases. Germline lookup yields CDR1 MNHNS and CDR2 SASEGT. Sample: peripheral blood. The receptor's source is a young woman with Graves' ophthalmopathy. J is TRBJ2-5 and V is TRBV6-1; 11 positions match TRBD2. The CDR3 DNA reads as TGTGCCAGCAGTGAAATGGGGGCTAGCGGGAGGCAAGAGACCCAGTACTTC. The encoded protein is CASSEMGASGRQETQYF.